Below, 13 T cell receptor beta chains from the same sample are listed, as sequenced in a study of CD8 T cells in ankylosing spondylitis. MiXCR, applied by TCRdb to the 5' RACE reads, yields one record per CDR3 protein. The data show approximately 140,000 distinct CDR3 sequences, approximately 48% seen once. Input material: synovial fluid, either unsorted or a sorted T cell fraction (not recorded which). The receptors stem from a male donor with ankylosing spondylitis.

This clonotype was detected ten times or more. The chain employs TRBV27 and TRBJ2-7; D is ambiguous. V gave up 1 base and J gave up 6 bases, with 10 bases separating them. Germline CDR1 reads MNHEY; CDR2 reads SMNVEV (reference sequence). The CDR3 has 13 residues. Written as DNA, the CDR3 is TGTGCCAGCAGTTTATTATTAGGGTTCGAGCAGTACTTC. Translating gives CASSLLLGFEQYF.

The chain joins TRBV15 to TRBJ1-1, with 8 bases matching TRBD1. The CDR3 length is 15 residues. Germline loops: CDR1 LNHNV, CDR2 YYDKDF (reference sequence). V shed 5 bases and J 0 bases; nucleotides not matched to a gene: 5. The CDR3 sequence is CATSERQGLNTEAFF. The DNA of the CDR3 is TGTGCCACCAGCGAAAGACAGGGGTTGAACACTGAAGCTTTCTTT.

The V gene is TRBV5-1, the J gene TRBJ2-6, with D perhaps TRBD2 (6 bases). V shed 6 bases and J shed 0 bases, with 16 bases lying between them. CDR3 length equals 17 residues. CDR1 SGHRS and CDR2 YFSETQ come from the germline V gene. The CDR3 nucleotides read TGCGCCAGCATGCCGGGACGGGGGATCTCTGGGGCCAACGTCCTGACTTTC. It encodes CASMPGRGISGANVLTF.

This clonotype has more than one count but fewer than ten. This rearrangement joins TRBV2 to TRBJ1-1; D possibly corresponds to TRBD1 (5 bases). Trimming took off 3 bases at V and 2 bases at J, with 13 bases between the two ends. The CDR3 covers 15 residues. Germline V gene lookup returns CDR1 SNHLY and CDR2 FYNNEI. The CDR3 spells CASSDPRGPNTEAFF. CDR3 nucleotide sequence: TGTGCCAGCAGTGACCCGAGGGGTCCTAACACTGAAGCTTTCTTT.

The sample holds a few counts of this clonotype. The rearrangement joins TRBV7-8 to TRBJ2-1; 11 nucleotides agree with TRBD2. Trimming at V came to 2 bases and at J to 6 bases, leaving 6 bases not matched to a gene. CDR3 size: 16 residues. CDR1 is SGHVS, CDR2 FQNEAQ, per germline. The CDR3 nucleotides read TGTGCCAGCAGCTTATTTTCTAGCGGGGGGTCCAATGAGCAGTTCTTC. The encoded protein is CASSLFSSGGSNEQFF.

The V and J genes are TRBV2 and TRBJ2-1, with TRBD2 matching over 12 bases. This CDR3 is built from 14 residues. With 7 bases clipped from V and 8 bases from J, the junction kept 6 bases outside the gene matches. Per germline, CDR1 SNHLY and CDR2 FYNNEI. The CDR3 region is CASTRLAGVYEQFF. In DNA form, the CDR3 reads TGTGCCAGCACCCGACTAGCGGGGGTGTATGAGCAGTTCTTC.

The V and J genes are TRBV7-9 and TRBJ1-3, with TRBD1 matching over 7 bases. Germline V gives CDR1 SEHNR, CDR2 FQNEAQ (reference sequence). V lost 5 bases, J lost 4 bases, and 5 bases stayed unmatched. The CDR3 covers 14 residues. CDR3 sequence reads: CASSRPDRGNTIYF. The CDR3 bases are TGTGCCAGCAGCCGGCCGGACAGGGGAAACACCATATATTTT.

The chain joins TRBV11-2 to TRBJ2-2, with D perhaps matching TRBD1 (6 bases). The germline gives CDR1 SGHAT, CDR2 FQNNGV. The CDR3 loop spans 16 amino acids. V lost 4 bases and J 3 bases, leaving 15 bases between the germline ends. The CDR3 protein is CASSSYRVSDTGELFF. The CDR3 nucleotides read TGTGCCAGCAGCTCATACAGGGTGTCGGACACCGGGGAGCTGTTTTTT.

The sample holds a few counts of this clonotype. The gene calls are TRBV5-8 and TRBJ2-7; 8 bases agree with TRBD1. This CDR3 is built from 13 residues. Germline values: CDR1 SGHTS, CDR2 YDEGEE. V lost 3 bases and J lost 2; bases outside the gene matches: 1. The CDR3 is CASSSDRAYEQYF. The CDR3 region has the DNA TGTGCCAGCAGCTCGGACAGGGCCTACGAGCAGTACTTC.

With regard to this clonotype: An end of the junction differs from the germline gene, which may be a read error. The chain combines TRBV6-1 with TRBJ1-1; 7 bases are shared with TRBD1. The CDR3 is made up of 15 amino acids. Germline values: CDR1 MNHNS, CDR2 SASEGT. The DNA for the CDR3 is TGTGCCAGCAGCCATACTGGGACAGAAGGATACGAAGTTTTCTTT. Translating it yields CASSHTGTEGYEVFF.

This clonotype turned up a few times. V gene TRBV6-5 combines with J gene TRBJ2-3, with D perhaps matching TRBD2 (6 bases). Trimming shortened V by 4 bases and J by 4 bases, and 9 bases separated the two germline ends. Germline-derived CDR1 and CDR2 are MNHEY and SVGAGI. This CDR3 region has 13 residues. This CDR3 is CASSSTSPDTQYF. CDR3 sequence (DNA): TGTGCCAGCAGTTCCACTAGCCCAGATACGCAGTATTTT.

The chain recombines TRBV6-1 with TRBJ2-7, with D possibly matching TRBD1 (6 bases). The V end was cut by 1 base, the J end by 3 bases, with 25 bases between. The CDR3 consists of 19 residues. CDR1 MNHNS and CDR2 SASEGT come from the germline V gene. The CDR3 nucleotides read TGTGCCAGCAGTGAAGAAAATGTGGGGACACTAAGGCCCTTCTACGAGCAGTACTTC. Protein sequence: CASSEENVGTLRPFYEQYF.

This sequence joins TRBV20-1 and TRBJ2-7; D may be TRBD1 (7 bases). CDR1 is DFQATT and CDR2 is SNEGSKA in the germline V gene (reference sequence). V was pared by 7 bases and J by 4 bases, with 17 bases between. The CDR3 loop spans 13 amino acids. The CDR3 nucleotides are TGCAGTGTACAGGACAGGAGGGAATACGAGCAGTACTTC. It specifies CSVQDRREYEQYF.